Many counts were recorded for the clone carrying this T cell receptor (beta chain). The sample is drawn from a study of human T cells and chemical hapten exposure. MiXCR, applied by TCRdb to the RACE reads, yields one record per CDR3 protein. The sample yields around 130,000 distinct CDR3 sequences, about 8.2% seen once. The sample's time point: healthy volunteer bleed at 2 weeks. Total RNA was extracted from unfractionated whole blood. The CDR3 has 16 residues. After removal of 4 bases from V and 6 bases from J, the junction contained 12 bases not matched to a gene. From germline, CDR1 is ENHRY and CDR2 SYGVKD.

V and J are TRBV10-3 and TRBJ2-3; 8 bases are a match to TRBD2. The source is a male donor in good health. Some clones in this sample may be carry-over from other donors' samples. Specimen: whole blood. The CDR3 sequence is CAISASLRGESDTQYF. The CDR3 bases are TGTGCCATCAGTGCTAGTTTGCGGGGGGAATCGGATACGCAGTATTTT.